This paragraph reports one T cell receptor (beta chain). Its antigen is not known. This record belongs to a study of T cells in localized non-small cell lung cancer. Whole-study results and caveats: Higher blood T cell density tracked longer overall survival.

V gave up 0 bases and J gave up 3 bases, with 9 bases separating them. This CDR3 has 14 residues. The V gene's germline CDR1 is SGDLS and CDR2 YYNGEE. Method: immunoSEQ multiplex PCR; TCRdb's copy keeps in-frame clones and lacks some. The table has 30,000 or so clones, 75% to 95% seen once. The J gene is TRBJ1-1, the V gene TRBV9; tentative D call: TRBD1 (6 bases). The material sequenced was peripheral blood, taken before any cancer treatment. This TCR derives from an older female donor with stage I lung adenocarcinoma. CDR3 nucleotides: TGTGCCAGCAGCGTAGACGGGGGCGACACTGAAGCTTTCTTT. It yields the protein CASSVDGGDTEAFF.